This T cell receptor beta chain was captured by sequencing in a study of T cells after yellow fever vaccination (dated by TCRdb to about 2019). Background for the entire study: Libraries from fractions with low cell numbers were prepared with the SMART-Seq v4 Ultra Low Input RNA kit. To follow T-cell clones before and after both primary and booster YFV17D yellow fever vaccination, bulk TCR alpha and beta repertoires underwent longitudinal sequencing. Two healthy male donors, one aged 18 to 29 and one aged 30 to 39 years, were included in the cohort. Blood was collected at multiple timepoints before and after primary and secondary immunization, and bulk PBMC replicates and cell subsets were isolated.

What the study reported, not specific to this receptor: Because only two donors were included in the study, the extent to which the findings can be generalized is limited. The secondary T-cell response was found to be weaker but faster than the primary response, with a peak reached on day 5 rather than on day 15. After the booster, most of the clones that had expanded following primary vaccination were detected again (almost 98% of CD4 and roughly 88% of CD8), which suggests that memory was broadly maintained. A small fraction of clonotypes appeared in both the CD4 and CD8 compartments, likely as a result of convergent recombination. Because abundant contaminating clonotypes from the bulk population could be contained in FACS-sorted repertoires, computational filtering was required.

Synthesis of TCR cDNA relied on 5'RACE template switching, a step that introduced a universal primer site along with unique molecular identifiers. Priming for cDNA synthesis came from both the TCR alpha and TCR beta constant segments. Libraries were amplified in two PCR steps, with sample barcodes and sequencing adapters added in the second step. Sequencing of libraries was performed on Illumina HiSeq 2500 (2x100 bp) or NovaSeq (2x150 bp). As for the authors' bioinformatics: MIGEC handled demultiplexing of reads and collapsing into UMI consensus sequences, while MiXCR performed V(D)J alignment. Clonotypes responding to the vaccine were identified with edgeR on replicate PBMC samples, with the criteria of FDR below 0.01 and a log2 fold change above 5 up to day 15. Each bulk clonotype received a CD4 or CD8 identity based on whether the sequenced CD4 or CD8 repertoire contained that clonotype at higher abundance. The raw public data were reprocessed by TCRdb itself: fastp quality trimming at Q25, MiXCR clonotype calling, in-frame beta chains only. Rows merge per CDR3 protein into single entries with the most common DNA and genes. TCRdb's processing, not the authors' own work, is the source of the V and J calls. In this sample the table shows roughly 300,000 distinct CDR3 sequences, around 6.8% of which occur a single time. The ten largest clones take up 15% to 20% of the sample.

For this clonotype: It lacks a known antigen. No clone much larger than this one lies a single base away; base qualities are absent.

What this sample's treatment or condition label stands for: live attenuated yellow fever vaccine strain. Two biological replicates of bulk PBMCs were collected at each blood-draw timepoint. PBMCs were isolated from peripheral blood using a standard Ficoll-Paque protocol. TriZol was used to extract RNA from bulk PBMCs, from CD4 and CD8 fractions, and from dextramer-positive and dextramer-negative fractions. The TCR was taken from a man younger than 35 who received the YFV17D yellow fever vaccine. The source material was PBMCs, sampled more than 35 days after the first yellow fever vaccination.

The DNA is as follows: TGTGCCATCTCCTTAGGGGGGTGGGGGCAAGAGACCCAGTACTTC. This encodes CAISLGGWGQETQYF. Rearrangement joined TRBV5-4 to TRBJ2-5; the D gene is perhaps TRBD1 or TRBD2, each of them matching over 6 bases. Spanning cysteine to phenylalanine, the CDR3 consists of 15 amino acids. Only CDR3 DNA remains: 45 bases, in frame from the first base. V loses 9 bases of germline sequence and J loses 2 bases, and the interval between the two ends is 20 bases. CDR1 and CDR2, looked up from the germline V gene (reference sequence), are SGHNT and YYREEE.